A selection of T cell receptor beta chains follows, all from one sample in a study of T cell changes during pregnancy in multiple sclerosis. Generated by immunoSEQ multiplex PCR, the TCRdb table keeps only in-frame clones and is missing some. The sample carries tens of thousands of clones, more than 90% recorded once. The sample was peripheral blood, taken in the second trimester of pregnancy. The receptor source for this set is a female donor with multiple sclerosis, enrolled in a pregnancy study. CDR3s include the opening cysteine and the closing phenylalanine or tryptophan. Clone size is given for some rows only: seen once, a few or many times, or a class if the clone is expanded.

cdr3_aa: CASSYPGLQGAFF
j_call: TRBJ1-1
v_call: TRBV6-5
clone_size: -

cdr3_aa: CATSEDSNSPLHF
j_call: TRBJ1-6
v_call: TRBV15
clone_size: few

cdr3_aa: CASSQEVGGTGNNQPQHF
j_call: TRBJ1-5
v_call: TRBV4-1
clone_size: -

cdr3_aa: CASSLDRLNTEAFF
j_call: TRBJ1-1
v_call: TRBV11-2
clone_size: -

cdr3_aa: CASSGGGLANEQYF
j_call: TRBJ2-7
v_call: TRBV6-5
clone_size: -

cdr3_aa: CASIERGGEQFF
j_call: TRBJ2-1
v_call: TRBV27
clone_size: once

cdr3_aa: CASSLRWDRGRNTIYF
j_call: TRBJ1-3
v_call: TRBV28
clone_size: -

cdr3_aa: CASSLGGGQLGYTF
j_call: TRBJ1-2
v_call: TRBV13
clone_size: -

cdr3_aa: CASSTRYYEQYF
j_call: TRBJ2-7
v_call: TRBV6-5
clone_size: -

cdr3_aa: CASSPRRGIGSYEQYF
j_call: TRBJ2-7
v_call: TRBV13
clone_size: -

cdr3_aa: CASSPNREKGFAGYTF
j_call: TRBJ1-2
v_call: TRBV18
clone_size: -

cdr3_aa: CSVVWGRGGYTF
j_call: TRBJ1-2
v_call: TRBV29-1
clone_size: -

cdr3_aa: CASSYPGTSGSVEQFF
j_call: TRBJ2-1
v_call: TRBV28
clone_size: -

cdr3_aa: CAWKRAGETGELFF
j_call: TRBJ2-2
v_call: TRBV30
clone_size: once

cdr3_aa: CASSVGDRARGYTF
j_call: TRBJ1-2
v_call: TRBV9
clone_size: -

cdr3_aa: CAISGEGANYGYTF
j_call: TRBJ1-2
v_call: TRBV10-3
clone_size: -

cdr3_aa: CASSPPGHSDSPLHF
j_call: TRBJ1-6
v_call: TRBV6-5
clone_size: -

cdr3_aa: CASSLQGPNYGYTF
j_call: TRBJ1-2
v_call: TRBV28
clone_size: -

cdr3_aa: CASSRGGNSNQPQHF
j_call: TRBJ1-5
v_call: TRBV28
clone_size: -

cdr3_aa: CASSEGDRGSYEQYF
j_call: TRBJ2-7
v_call: TRBV2
clone_size: -

cdr3_aa: CASAGQWNTGELFF
j_call: TRBJ2-2
v_call: TRBV14
clone_size: -

cdr3_aa: CASSEIKWGDAYEQYF
j_call: TRBJ2-7
v_call: TRBV6-1
clone_size: -

cdr3_aa: CASSPSDRVQETQYF
j_call: TRBJ2-5
v_call: TRBV5-6
clone_size: -

cdr3_aa: CTSSQRAGTGEQPQHF
j_call: TRBJ1-5
v_call: TRBV1
clone_size: once

cdr3_aa: CASRLAGGNYEQYF
j_call: TRBJ2-7
v_call: TRBV19
clone_size: -

cdr3_aa: CASSQGLSAGTGELFF
j_call: TRBJ2-2
v_call: TRBV14
clone_size: -

cdr3_aa: CASSLEGDTQYF
j_call: TRBJ2-3
v_call: TRBV5-1
clone_size: -

cdr3_aa: CASSQAVTGNTEAFF
j_call: TRBJ1-1
v_call: TRBV4-3
clone_size: -

cdr3_aa: CAWSVLTGQGSPLHF
j_call: TRBJ1-6
v_call: TRBV30
clone_size: -

cdr3_aa: CASGVLSSYEQYF
j_call: TRBJ2-7
v_call: TRBV7-8
clone_size: -

cdr3_aa: CASSAKEEQYF
j_call: TRBJ2-7
v_call: TRBV18
clone_size: -

cdr3_aa: CAISGTSGIYNEQFF
j_call: TRBJ2-1
v_call: TRBV10-3
clone_size: -

cdr3_aa: CASSSDISYEQYF
j_call: TRBJ2-7
v_call: TRBV6-5
clone_size: -

cdr3_aa: CASSGVFGGISSYNEQFF
j_call: TRBJ2-1
v_call: TRBV7-2
clone_size: -

cdr3_aa: CASSTDRVADTQYF
j_call: TRBJ2-3
v_call: TRBV7-9
clone_size: -

cdr3_aa: CASTGRGQPQHF
j_call: TRBJ1-5
v_call: TRBV28
clone_size: -

cdr3_aa: CASSDGGATDTQYF
j_call: TRBJ2-3
v_call: TRBV6-4
clone_size: many

cdr3_aa: CASSHLTGRSYEQYF
j_call: TRBJ2-7
v_call: TRBV4-3
clone_size: once

cdr3_aa: CASSEGLAVYNEQFF
j_call: TRBJ2-1
v_call: TRBV6-1
clone_size: -

cdr3_aa: CATSSPGQVVLDTEAFF
j_call: TRBJ1-1
v_call: TRBV28
clone_size: -

cdr3_aa: CASSYVSGRPGYEQYF
j_call: TRBJ2-7
v_call: TRBV28
clone_size: -

cdr3_aa: CASSMSGHEQYF
j_call: TRBJ2-7
v_call: TRBV19
clone_size: few

cdr3_aa: CASSEGLAGYEQYF
j_call: TRBJ2-7
v_call: TRBV6-1
clone_size: -

cdr3_aa: CASSLSGQGSYEQYF
j_call: TRBJ2-7
v_call: TRBV14
clone_size: few

cdr3_aa: CASSSSGNQQFF
j_call: TRBJ2-1
v_call: TRBV18
clone_size: -

cdr3_aa: CASSHTDSANTGELFF
j_call: TRBJ2-2
v_call: TRBV5-1
clone_size: -

cdr3_aa: CASSQEAGASGYTF
j_call: TRBJ1-2
v_call: TRBV4-1
clone_size: -

cdr3_aa: CATSRGGQRQNTDTQYF
j_call: TRBJ2-3
v_call: TRBV15
clone_size: -

cdr3_aa: CASSQDSVLGPYEQYF
j_call: TRBJ2-7
v_call: TRBV4-2
clone_size: -

cdr3_aa: CASSQPGQGVKQPQHF
j_call: TRBJ1-5
v_call: TRBV4-1
clone_size: once

cdr3_aa: CASSHRDRDTDTQYF
j_call: TRBJ2-3
v_call: TRBV6-4
clone_size: -

cdr3_aa: CASSSHGAGAYEQYF
j_call: TRBJ2-7
v_call: TRBV2
clone_size: -

cdr3_aa: CASSEWGGGNQPQHF
j_call: TRBJ1-5
v_call: TRBV6-1
clone_size: -

cdr3_aa: CASSQLGDKYYEQYF
j_call: TRBJ2-7
v_call: TRBV4-1
clone_size: -

cdr3_aa: CATKEARTGELFF
j_call: TRBJ2-2
v_call: TRBV19
clone_size: -

cdr3_aa: CAISQQGAGGQPQHF
j_call: TRBJ1-5
v_call: TRBV10-3
clone_size: -

cdr3_aa: CASRPPSDRDYEQYF
j_call: TRBJ2-7
v_call: TRBV6-6
clone_size: -

cdr3_aa: CASIGGNTEAFF
j_call: TRBJ1-1
v_call: TRBV19
clone_size: -

cdr3_aa: CASSPRPTVTGVYEQYF
j_call: TRBJ2-7
v_call: TRBV27
clone_size: -